A selection of T cell receptor beta chains follows, all from one sample in a study of blood T cell repertoires in COVID-19. The assay was immunoSEQ multiplex PCR, and TCRdb's table has in-frame clones only and misses some. The table has about 170,000 clones, just over 90% seen once. The sequencing input was peripheral blood. All receptors come from a man aged 18 to 29 with COVID-19, enrolled during active disease. Both conserved end residues are part of each CDR3.

V: TRBV7-2; J: TRBJ2-3; CDR3: CASSLSLGLAGPQDTQYF
V: TRBV7-8; J: TRBJ1-1; CDR3: CASSLSTRVNTEAFF
V: TRBV24-1; J: TRBJ1-1; CDR3: CATSDFGQEAFF
V: TRBV5-5; J: TRBJ2-1; CDR3: CASSLAGTNPRHQFF
V: TRBV3-1/TRBV3-2; J: TRBJ1-1; CDR3: CASSHRGGMNEAFF
V: TRBV12-5; J: TRBJ2-2; CDR3: CASGLVDAGESENTGELFF
V: TRBV5-1; J: TRBJ2-3; CDR3: CASSLEREGDTQYF
V: TRBV9; J: TRBJ2-7; CDR3: CASSVGGGEFDFRYF
V: TRBV20-1; J: TRBJ2-7; CDR3: CSARTTYEQYF
V: TRBV6-5; J: TRBJ2-7; CDR3: CASSYSISPYEQYF
V: TRBV7-9; J: TRBJ2-1; CDR3: CASSPSYNEQFF
V: TRBV10-3; J: TRBJ2-5; CDR3: CAISDTVRETQYF
V: TRBV14; J: TRBJ2-7; CDR3: CASSQDPRGLEQYF
V: TRBV6-5; J: TRBJ2-1; CDR3: CASSSGTSGYNEQFF
V: TRBV13; J: TRBJ1-2; CDR3: CASSLEGDGYTF
V: TRBV3-1/TRBV3-2; J: TRBJ2-7; CDR3: CASSPRTGAGEQYF
V: TRBV5-1; J: TRBJ1-2; CDR3: CASSIVAGEFNYGYTF
V: TRBV4-3; J: TRBJ2-7; CDR3: CASSQDPGGKAYEQYF
V: TRBV27; J: TRBJ1-5; CDR3: CASSFGQAPYSNQPQHF
V: TRBV5-1; J: TRBJ2-1; CDR3: CASSPGTGDYNEQFF
V: TRBV5-1; J: TRBJ1-1; CDR3: CASSWDRNTEAFF
V: TRBV24-1; J: TRBJ1-5; CDR3: CATSDRWNQPQHF
V: TRBV7-6; J: TRBJ1-1; CDR3: CASSPVGPNTEAFF
V: TRBV6-2/TRBV6-3; J: TRBJ2-1; CDR3: CASSTPRREGLEQFF
V: TRBV24-1; J: TRBJ2-3; CDR3: CATSVAGQGKTQYF
V: TRBV7-6; J: TRBJ2-2; CDR3: CASSLGTGLNTGELFF
V: TRBV7-2; J: TRBJ1-5; CDR3: CASSLGGRVDQPQHF
V: TRBV6-5; J: TRBJ1-1; CDR3: CASSPGGGATEAFF
V: TRBV10-3; J: TRBJ2-3; CDR3: CAISEEADTQYF
V: TRBV24-1; J: TRBJ2-7; CDR3: CATSEGGRVEQYF
V: TRBV4-1; J: TRBJ2-1; CDR3: CASSHLGLADLRGANEQFF
V: TRBV28; J: TRBJ1-1; CDR3: CASSRTGETEAFF
V: TRBV4-1; J: TRBJ2-1; CDR3: CASSPGLAEGRGEQFF
V: TRBV30; J: TRBJ1-2; CDR3: CAWSLGTQANYGYTF
V: TRBV24-1; J: TRBJ2-1; CDR3: CATSGLSETGIFDEQFF
V: TRBV18; J: TRBJ1-1; CDR3: CASSQGQGAQTEAFF
V: TRBV23-1; J: TRBJ1-6; CDR3: CASSPQSRDTSSYNSPLHF
V: TRBV5-4; J: TRBJ2-2; CDR3: CASSMTSVYTGELFF
V: TRBV4-3; J: TRBJ2-2; CDR3: CASSPFRGQGAGELFF
V: TRBV4-3; J: TRBJ2-7; CDR3: CASSQDGADRAYEQYF
V: TRBV7-9; J: TRBJ2-1; CDR3: CASSFGNEQFF
V: TRBV30; J: TRBJ1-1; CDR3: CAWSVDRGHTEAFF
V: TRBV6-5; J: TRBJ1-2; CDR3: CASMAGGDYGYTF
V: TRBV5-4; J: TRBJ1-2; CDR3: CASSLTEYYGYTF
V: TRBV10-1; J: TRBJ2-3; CDR3: CASSEGSGGDTQYF
V: TRBV30; J: TRBJ2-1; CDR3: CAWSALGRGSSYNEQFF
V: TRBV29-1; J: TRBJ2-1; CDR3: CSVGGPQGRSYNEQFF
V: TRBV19; J: TRBJ2-7; CDR3: CASSPYSGRTYEQYF
V: TRBV28; J: TRBJ2-7; CDR3: CASSPRLAGGYEQYF
V: TRBV7-2; J: TRBJ2-2; CDR3: CASSLGLAGVTGELFF
V: TRBV20-1; J: TRBJ1-5; CDR3: CSASSVYSNQPQHF
V: TRBV11-3; J: TRBJ2-7; CDR3: CASSLSGRAGEQYF
V: TRBV11-2; J: TRBJ2-1; CDR3: CASSLELYEGNEQFF
V: TRBV15; J: TRBJ2-2; CDR3: CATSNPLAAVNTGELFF